One sample yielded the 27 T cell receptor beta chains listed below, sequenced in a study of PD-L1 blockade in urothelial cancer. Profiling relied on immunoSEQ multiplex PCR, and the TCRdb table lists in-frame clones only, not all of them. The table has about 52,000 clones, roughly 80% seen once; the top ten hold 3% to 4%. The material sequenced was PBMCs, taken around atezolizumab (anti-PD-L1) treatment. These TCRs come from a man between 65 and 80 years old with urothelial cancer.

The chain combines TRBV2 with TRBJ2-5; D possibly corresponds to TRBD1 (6 bases). V was pared by 6 bases and J by 0 bases, with 14 bases between. Per germline, CDR1 SNHLY and CDR2 FYNNEI. This CDR3 comprises 15 residues. The CDR3 here is CASSVGQRYQETQYF. As DNA, the CDR3 is TGTGCCAGCAGCGTTGGACAGAGGTACCAAGAGACCCAGTACTTC. The variable domain in full, with the rest retrieved from reference TRBV2 and TRBJ2-5, is EPEVTQTPSHQVTQMGQEVILRCVPISNHLYFYWYRQILGQKVEFLVSFYNNEISEKSEIFDDQFSVERPDGSNFTLKIRSTKLEDSAMYFCASSVGQRYQETQYFGPGTRLLVL.

This chain uses TRBV4-2 with TRBJ2-3, with 7 bases fitting TRBD2. The CDR3 has 18 amino acids. Trimming took 0 bases from V and 2 from J; bases not matched to a gene: 11. CDR1 and CDR2 from the germline V gene are LGHNA and YNFKEQ. The CDR3 loop reads CASSQESGSGWVTDTQYF. DNA for the CDR3: TGTGCCAGCAGCCAAGAGTCGGGTAGCGGGTGGGTCACAGATACGCAGTATTTT.

This clone was recorded a few times. The chain couples TRBV7-8 to TRBJ2-6, with D tentatively TRBD1 (6 bases). Germline loops: CDR1 SGHVS, CDR2 FQNEAQ. This CDR3 is built from 16 residues. Trimming left V 5 bases short and J 0 bases short, with 11 bases between. The CDR3 sequence: CASSPTGSSGANVLTF. CDR3 in DNA: TGTGCCAGCAGCCCCACAGGGAGCTCTGGGGCCAACGTCCTGACTTTC.

This clone has only one observation. The chain uses TRBV6-5 and TRBJ1-1, with 8 bases that match TRBD1. The junction had 5 bases not matched to a gene; V was cut back by 5 bases and J by 0 bases. Looked up from germline, CDR1 is MNHEY and CDR2 is SVGAGI. This CDR3 is 15 amino acids long. The CDR3 loop reads CASSPWTGLNTEAFF. As DNA, the CDR3 is TGTGCCAGCAGTCCATGGACAGGGCTGAACACTGAAGCTTTCTTT.

The chain links TRBV4-1 to TRBJ2-7; maybe TRBD1 (5 bases). This CDR3 has 14 residues. V was cut by 3 bases and J by 0 bases, with 9 bases left in between. Looked up from germline, CDR1 is MGHRA and CDR2 is YSYEKL. The CDR3 protein is CASSQRQPSYEQYF. The DNA of the CDR3 is TGCGCCAGCAGCCAGAGACAGCCCTCCTACGAGCAGTACTTC.

This chain joins TRBV7-9 and TRBJ2-5; D not resolved. V was pared by 0 bases and J by 5 bases, with 10 bases between. This CDR3 has 14 residues. CDR1 and CDR2 (germline): SEHNR, FQNEAQ (reference sequence). The CDR3 spells CASSLARPTETQYF. CDR3 in DNA: TGTGCCAGCAGCTTAGCGCGGCCAACGGAGACCCAGTACTTC.

This clone was recorded once. The gene calls are TRBV5-1 and TRBJ2-3; TRBD2 matches 8 bases. This CDR3 has 15 amino acids. Trimming removed 3 bases from V and 4 bases from J; junction bases left unmatched: 7. Looked up from germline, CDR1 is SGHRS and CDR2 is YFSETQ. DNA for the CDR3: TGCGCCAGCAGCTCCCCCGGACTAGCTGCAGATACGCAGTATTTT. This encodes CASSSPGLAADTQYF. The whole variable domain, filled in from reference TRBV5-1 and TRBJ2-3, reads KAGVTQTPRYLIKTRGQQVTLSCSPISGHRSVSWYQQTPGQGLQFLFEYFSETQRNKGNFPGRFSGRQFSNSRSEMNVSTLELGDSALYLCASSSPGLAADTQYFGPGTRLTVL.

This clone was detected only a few times. CDR3: CASKLDEALNTEAFF. CDR3 nucleotides: TGTGCCAGCAAATTGGATGAGGCTTTGAACACTGAAGCTTTCTTT. V usage is TRBV11-3 and J usage is TRBJ1-1; D gene uncertain. The CDR3 extends over 15 amino acids. Germline V lookup: CDR1 SGHNT, CDR2 YENEEA. Trimming pared 7 bases from V and 0 bases from J, leaving 15 bases between.

The chain joins TRBV10-3 to TRBJ2-5; D remains ambiguous. Germline V gives CDR1 ENHRY, CDR2 SYGVKD. Trimming removed 4 bases from V and 4 bases from J, with 10 bases in between. The CDR3 totals 13 residues. The CDR3 DNA is TGTGCCATCAGTGGCCTCCCAGGAGAGACCCAGTACTTC. This sequence encodes CAISGLPGETQYF.

The chain has TRBV15 and TRBJ1-3, with a weak D call TRBD1 (5 bases). Germline-derived CDR1 and CDR2 are LNHNV and YYDKDF (reference sequence). V was trimmed by 5 bases and J by 4 bases, leaving 12 bases between them. This CDR3 region has 14 residues. The CDR3 spells CATSPGGDGNTIYF. CDR3 coding DNA: TGTGCCACCAGCCCGGGGGGGGACGGAAACACCATATATTTT. The variable domain in full, with the rest retrieved from reference TRBV15 and TRBJ1-3, is DAMVIQNPRYQVTQFGKPVTLSCSQTLNHNVMYWYQQKSSQAPKLLFHYYDKDFNNEADTPDNFQSRRPNTSFCFLDIRSPGLGDTAMYLCATSPGGDGNTIYFGEGSWLTVV.

CDR3 in amino acids: CASSADGGGNYGYTF. CDR3 sequence (DNA): TGTGCCAGCAGCGCCGACGGGGGAGGGAACTATGGCTACACCTTC. The rearrangement links TRBV9 to TRBJ1-2; the D gene is possibly TRBD1 (5 bases). Germline CDR1 is SGDLS and CDR2 is YYNGEE. V lost 3 bases to trimming and J lost 2 bases, with 14 bases between them. This CDR3 has 15 residues.

V gene TRBV5-4 combines with J gene TRBJ1-3, with 8 nucleotides matching TRBD1. The J segment lost 0 bases and the V segment lost 0 bases, leaving 8 bases of the junction unmatched. The CDR3 sequence is 18 residues long. Germline V CDR1 and CDR2: SGHNT, YYREEE (reference sequence). The chain's CDR3 is CASSLAPNRGSSGNTIYF. CDR3 DNA: TGTGCCAGCAGCTTGGCCCCAAACAGGGGGAGCTCTGGAAACACCATATATTTT.

The chain recombines TRBV7-2 with TRBJ1-5, with D unclear. Trimming removed 2 bases at V and 0 bases at J, with 8 bases between. This CDR3 has 15 amino acids. Germline V gene lookup returns CDR1 SGHTA and CDR2 FQGNSA. Here the CDR3 DNA reads TGTGCCAGCAGCTTAATGGGCAGTAGCAATCAGCCCCAGCATTTT. It specifies CASSLMGSSNQPQHF.

The chain couples TRBV7-9 to TRBJ1-1; no definite D call. The germline V gene encodes CDR1 SEHNR and CDR2 FQNEAQ (reference sequence). CDR3 length equals 13 residues. V was cut by 7 bases and J by 3 bases, with 12 bases left in between. In nucleotides, the CDR3 is TGTGCCAGCACCCTTAAGGGAGACACTGAAGCTTTCTTT. Translation: CASTLKGDTEAFF.

In this sample, this clone turned up a few times. The J gene is TRBJ1-5, the V gene TRBV15; D might be TRBD1 (5 bases). This CDR3 has 13 residues. V was cut by 6 bases and J by 4 bases, with 10 bases left in between. From germline, CDR1 is LNHNV and CDR2 YYDKDF (reference sequence). CDR3 sequence (DNA): TGTGCCACCAGTTGGGGCCAGAATCAGCCCCAGCATTTT. Its translation: CATSWGQNQPQHF. Combining the CDR3 with reference TRBV15 and TRBJ1-5 gives the whole variable domain DAMVIQNPRYQVTQFGKPVTLSCSQTLNHNVMYWYQQKSSQAPKLLFHYYDKDFNNEADTPDNFQSRRPNTSFCFLDIRSPGLGDTAMYLCATSWGQNQPQHFGDGTRLSIL.

The chain combines TRBV19 with TRBJ2-1, with no clear D. CDR1 LNHDA and CDR2 SQIVND come from the germline V gene (reference sequence). V gave up 5 bases and J gave up 7 bases, with 15 bases separating them. The length of the CDR3 is 14 residues. As DNA, the CDR3 is TGTGCCAGTAGTCAGGTCTCTGCTCGAAATGAGCAGTTCTTC. Translation: CASSQVSARNEQFF.

This sequence joins TRBV19 and TRBJ1-1, with 8 bases identical to TRBD1. Germline-derived CDR1 and CDR2 are LNHDA and SQIVND (reference sequence). CDR3 length: 13 residues. J was trimmed by 7 bases and V by 7 bases; bases with no gene match: 8. CDR3 DNA sequence: TGTGCCAGTAAGGACAGGGCGTACGGTGAAGCTTTCTTT. This codes for CASKDRAYGEAFF.

The genes are TRBV7-8 and TRBJ2-6, with 7 bases fitting TRBD1. The CDR3 is 18 amino acids. Germline CDR1 reads SGHVS; CDR2 reads FQNEAQ. Trimming at V came to 3 bases and at J to 2 bases, leaving 10 bases not matched to a gene. CDR3 region: CASSFLRGSKAGANVLTF. The CDR3 nucleotides read TGTGCCAGCAGCTTTCTCAGGGGGTCAAAGGCTGGGGCCAACGTCCTGACTTTC.

This clone was picked up one time. The chain carries TRBV19 and TRBJ2-2, with 7 bases fitting TRBD2. Trimming removed 3 bases from V and 3 bases from J; junction bases left unmatched: 7. Germline CDR1 is LNHDA and CDR2 is SQIVND (reference sequence). The CDR3 has 16 residues. Here the CDR3 DNA reads TGTGCCAGTAGTATCCCAGCGGGGCGGGACACCGGGGAGCTGTTTTTT. It specifies CASSIPAGRDTGELFF. The full variable domain, with the rest looked up from reference TRBV19 and TRBJ2-2, is DGGITQSPKYLFRKEGQNVTLSCEQNLNHDAMYWYRQDPGQGLRLIYYSQIVNDFQKGDIAEGYSVSREKKESFPLTVTSAQKNPTAFYLCASSIPAGRDTGELFFGEGSRLTVL.

The gene calls are TRBV5-1 and TRBJ2-7; the match to TRBD2 covers 8 bases. This CDR3 is built from 14 residues. CDR1 and CDR2 (germline): SGHRS, YFSETQ. Germline trimming cut 4 bases from V and 2 bases from J; bases unmatched to any gene: 5. The CDR3 here is CASSHSGAAYEQYF. CDR3 DNA: TGCGCCAGCAGCCATAGCGGGGCCGCCTACGAGCAGTACTTC.

This chain joins TRBV5-6 and TRBJ2-1; D is undetermined. Germline V gene data show CDR1 as SGHDT and CDR2 as YYEEEE. The germline V and J ends were trimmed by 0 bases and 14 bases, with 18 bases remaining between them. CDR3 size: 14 residues. CDR3 coding DNA: TGTGCCAGCAGCTTGGGGCAGGTTGGCCTGGGCAAGTTCTTC. Amino acids: CASSLGQVGLGKFF.

The J gene is TRBJ2-3, the V gene TRBV2; a possible D gene is TRBD2 (6 bases). With 6 bases removed from V and 11 bases from J, the gap between germline ends came to 21 bases. Germline V lookup: CDR1 SNHLY, CDR2 FYNNEI. The CDR3 spans 14 residues. The CDR3 loop reads CASRSTGGPDGQYF. The CDR3 DNA follows: TGTGCCAGCAGGTCCACCGGGGGTCCCGATGGGCAGTATTTT. The whole variable domain, remainder taken from reference TRBV2 and TRBJ2-3, is EPEVTQTPSHQVTQMGQEVILRCVPISNHLYFYWYRQILGQKVEFLVSFYNNEISEKSEIFDDQFSVERPDGSNFTLKIRSTKLEDSAMYFCASRSTGGPDGQYFGPGTRLTVL.

J is TRBJ2-1 and V is TRBV7-8; 7 bases are shared with TRBD2. This CDR3 is built from 17 residues. The V and J ends lost 2 bases and 4 bases, in that order; junction bases with no gene match: 11. Germline V lookup: CDR1 SGHVS, CDR2 FQNEAQ. The CDR3 sequence is CASSLLSLGTKYNEQFF. CDR3 bases: TGTGCCAGCAGCTTACTATCGCTAGGGACTAAATACAATGAGCAGTTCTTC.

V usage is TRBV7-6 and J usage is TRBJ1-1, with 7 bases identical to TRBD1. The CDR3 covers 15 residues. Trimming took 1 base from V and 10 from J; bases not matched to a gene: 12. Germline V gives CDR1 SGHVS, CDR2 FNYEAQ. The CDR3 DNA reads as TGTGCCAGCAGCTTAGAGAGGGACAGATTTTTGGGAGCTTTCTTT. Translation gives CASSLERDRFLGAFF.

V and J are TRBV6-5 and TRBJ1-5; D might be TRBD1 (5 bases). The CDR3 is 14 residues long. V gave up 7 bases and J gave up 6 bases, with 16 bases separating them. Germline assignment: CDR1 MNHEY and CDR2 SVGAGI. CDR3 nucleotides: TGTGCCAGCAAGAACGGGGGGTTGGGTCAGCCCCAGCATTTT. This encodes CASKNGGLGQPQHF.

This chain uses TRBV5-8 with TRBJ1-2; D gene unclear. This CDR3 contains 12 residues. The germline V gene encodes CDR1 SGHTS and CDR2 YDEGEE. Trimming removed 3 bases from V and 0 bases from J, with 3 bases in between. The CDR3 reads CASSYSNYGYTF. CDR3 DNA sequence: TGTGCCAGCAGCTACTCTAACTATGGCTACACCTTC.

The V call is TRBV7-2, the J call TRBJ1-2; the D gene is possibly TRBD1 (6 bases). V was trimmed by 6 bases and J by 5 bases, leaving 19 bases between them. The CDR3 is 15 residues long. Germline V gene data show CDR1 as SGHTA and CDR2 as FQGNSA. CDR3 DNA sequence: TGTGCCAGCAGTCCCGGGGGGGCAGGGGCGTATGGCTACACCTTC. It translates to CASSPGGAGAYGYTF.